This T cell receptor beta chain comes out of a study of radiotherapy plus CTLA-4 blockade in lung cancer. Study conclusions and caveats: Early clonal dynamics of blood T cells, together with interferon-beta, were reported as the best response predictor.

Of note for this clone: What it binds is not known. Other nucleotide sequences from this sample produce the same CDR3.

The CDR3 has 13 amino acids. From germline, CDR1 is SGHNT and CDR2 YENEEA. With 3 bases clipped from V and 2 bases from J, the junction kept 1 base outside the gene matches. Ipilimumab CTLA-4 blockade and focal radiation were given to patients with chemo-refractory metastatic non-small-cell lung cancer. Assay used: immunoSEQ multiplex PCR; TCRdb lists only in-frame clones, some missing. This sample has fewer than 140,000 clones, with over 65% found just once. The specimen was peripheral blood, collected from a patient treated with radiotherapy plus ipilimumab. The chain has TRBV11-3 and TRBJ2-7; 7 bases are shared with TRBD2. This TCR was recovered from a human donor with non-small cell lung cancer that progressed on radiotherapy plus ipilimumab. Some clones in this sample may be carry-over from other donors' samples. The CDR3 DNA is TGTGCCAGCAGCTTGCGGGGGACCTACGAGCAGTACTTC. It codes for CASSLRGTYEQYF.